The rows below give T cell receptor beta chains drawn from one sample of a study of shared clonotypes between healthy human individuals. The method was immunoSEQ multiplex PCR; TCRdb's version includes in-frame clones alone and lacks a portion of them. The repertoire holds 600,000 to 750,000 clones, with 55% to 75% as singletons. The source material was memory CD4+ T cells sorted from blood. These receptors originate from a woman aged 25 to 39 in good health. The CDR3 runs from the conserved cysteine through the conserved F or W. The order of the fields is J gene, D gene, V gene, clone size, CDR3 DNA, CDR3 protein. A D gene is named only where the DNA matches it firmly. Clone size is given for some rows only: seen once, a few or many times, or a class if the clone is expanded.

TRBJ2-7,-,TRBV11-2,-,TGTGCCAGCAGCTTCGAGGGAGACGAATCGTACGAGCAGTACTTC,CASSFEGDESYEQYF
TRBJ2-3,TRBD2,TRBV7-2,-,TGTGCCAGTATCCTAGCGGGACCGCCGGATACGCAGTATTTT,CASILAGPPDTQYF
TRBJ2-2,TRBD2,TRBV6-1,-,TGTGCCAGCAGTGAAATGGGACTAGCCACCGGGGAGCTGTTTTTT,CASSEMGLATGELFF
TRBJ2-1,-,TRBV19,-,TGTGCCAGTAGTCTGTGGTCCTTGAGCTCCTACAATGAGCAGTTCTTC,CASSLWSLSSYNEQFF
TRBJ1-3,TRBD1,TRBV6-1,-,TGTGCCAGCAGTGAAATGGCAGGGGGCCCTGGAAACACCATATATTTT,CASSEMAGGPGNTIYF
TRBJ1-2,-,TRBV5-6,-,TGTGCCAGCAGCTTCCAGACGACGCGTGGCTACACCTTC,CASSFQTTRGYTF
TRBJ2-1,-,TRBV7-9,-,TGTGCCAGCAGCTTAAATATCCCTGGGAACGAGCAGTTCTTC,CASSLNIPGNEQFF
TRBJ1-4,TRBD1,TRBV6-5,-,TGTGCCAGCAGTTACAAGGGACAGGGGCTGGGAAAACTGTTTTTT,CASSYKGQGLGKLFF
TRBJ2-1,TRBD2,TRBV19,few,TGTGCCAGCGCTAGCGGGGCTACTAACAATGAGCAGTTCTTC,CASASGATNNEQFF
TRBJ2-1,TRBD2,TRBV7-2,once,TGTGCCAGCGGCGAACCGGGAGGTATCCATGAGCAGTTCTTC,CASGEPGGIHEQFF
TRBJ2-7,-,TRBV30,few,TGTGCCTGGAGGGACACCGCCTACGAGCAGTACTTC,CAWRDTAYEQYF
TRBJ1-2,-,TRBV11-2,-,TGTGCCAGCAGCTTAGGGCAGGGGATCGGCAGGGGAGTGAGCTACACCTTC,CASSLGQGIGRGVSYTF
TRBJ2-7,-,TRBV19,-,TGTGCCAGTAGTGAGGGGGGCAGTATTGGAGAGCAGTACTTC,CASSEGGSIGEQYF
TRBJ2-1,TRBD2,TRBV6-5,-,TGTGCCAGCAGCCCGGGGACTAGCCCTACTGAGCAGTTCTTC,CASSPGTSPTEQFF
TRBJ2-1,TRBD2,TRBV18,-,TGTGCCAGCTCACCTGGGACTAGCGGATACAATGAGCAGTTCTTC,CASSPGTSGYNEQFF
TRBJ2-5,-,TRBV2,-,TGTGCCAGCAGTCTACTTTGGGGGGAGACCCAGTACTTC,CASSLLWGETQYF
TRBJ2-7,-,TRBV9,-,TGTGCCAGCAGCGCCCGATCGCTCCCGTACGAGCAGTACTTC,CASSARSLPYEQYF
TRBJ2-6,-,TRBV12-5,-,TGTGCTAGTGGGCGGGGCACTGGGGCCAACGTCCTGACTTTC,CASGRGTGANVLTF
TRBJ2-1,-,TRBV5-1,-,TGCGCCAGCAGCTTGGGACGGCTTAGCTCCTACAATGAGCAGTTCTTC,CASSLGRLSSYNEQFF
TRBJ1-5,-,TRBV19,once,TGTGCCAGTAGTCTTTGGTCTGGGAGCAATCAGCCCCAGCATTTT,CASSLWSGSNQPQHF
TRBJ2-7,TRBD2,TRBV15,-,TGTGCCACCAGCAGGGACACTCGGACTAGCGAGCAGTACTTC,CATSRDTRTSEQYF
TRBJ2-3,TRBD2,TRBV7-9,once,TGTGCCAGCAGCTTATGGCCCAGCGGGGCTCTTTATCCGCAGTATTTT,CASSLWPSGALYPQYF
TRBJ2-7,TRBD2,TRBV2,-,TGTGCCAGCAGTCCAACCTTAGCGGGAAGCACATACGAGCAGTACTTC,CASSPTLAGSTYEQYF
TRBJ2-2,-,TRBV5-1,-,TGCGCCAGCAGCCGGATGAACACCGGGGAGCTGTTTTTT,CASSRMNTGELFF
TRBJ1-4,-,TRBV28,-,TGTGCCAGCAGTCCAGATCGGGACTTTGGTGAAAAACTGTTTTTC,CASSPDRDFGEKLFF
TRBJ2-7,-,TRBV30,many,TGTGCCTGGAGTACCGGAAATAAGAACTACGAGCAGTACTTC,CAWSTGNKNYEQYF
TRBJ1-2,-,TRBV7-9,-,TGTGCCAGCAGCTTAGGGGGATTAAACTATGGCTACACCTTC,CASSLGGLNYGYTF
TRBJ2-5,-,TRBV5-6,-,TGTGCCAGCAGCTTGTACCAGGGGATAATGGAGACCCAGTACTTC,CASSLYQGIMETQYF
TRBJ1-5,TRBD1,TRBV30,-,TGTGCCTGGAGTCGGGGGTGGACAGGCCGAAATCAGCCCCAGCATTTT,CAWSRGWTGRNQPQHF
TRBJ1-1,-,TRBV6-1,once,TGTGCCAGCAGTGTAGTTTCAGGGAAAAGTACTGAAGCTTTCTTT,CASSVVSGKSTEAFF
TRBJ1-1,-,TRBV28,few,TGTGCCAGCAGTACCCTGATAGGGAACACTGAAGCTTTCTTT,CASSTLIGNTEAFF
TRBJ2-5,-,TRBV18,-,TGTGCCAGCTCACCACCAGACTTCCAAGAGACCCAGTACTTC,CASSPPDFQETQYF
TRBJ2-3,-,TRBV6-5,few,TGTGCCAGCAGTTACTCAGGGGCCCCCACAGATACGCAGTATTTT,CASSYSGAPTDTQYF
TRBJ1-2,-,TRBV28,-,TGTGCCAGCAGTTTACGGGGGGCGTTGGACTACACCTTC,CASSLRGALDYTF
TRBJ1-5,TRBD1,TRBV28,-,TGTGCCAGCAGGGGACAGGGTGTCCAGCCCCAGCATTTT,CASRGQGVQPQHF
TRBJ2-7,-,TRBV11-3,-,TGTGCCAGCAGCCGAGGGGGGGATGAGATCGAGCAGTACTTC,CASSRGGDEIEQYF
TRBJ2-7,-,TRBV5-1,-,TGCGCCAGCAGCACGAACTACGAGCAGTACTTC,CASSTNYEQYF
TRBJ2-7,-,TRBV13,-,TGTGCCAGCATTCAGGGGAGAACCATAGGAGGCGAGCAGTACTTC,CASIQGRTIGGEQYF
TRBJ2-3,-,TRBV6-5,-,TGTGCCAGCCCTACGAACGGCACAGATACGCAGTATTTT,CASPTNGTDTQYF
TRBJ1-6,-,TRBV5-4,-,TGTGCCAGCAGCTCTGACAGAATCAATTCACCCCTCCACTTT,CASSSDRINSPLHF
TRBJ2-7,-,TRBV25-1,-,TGTGCCAGCAGTGGGGCCACGGAGGTCCCTCCCTACGAGCAGTACTTC,CASSGATEVPPYEQYF
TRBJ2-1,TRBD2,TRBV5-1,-,TGCGCCAGCAGCTTGGGTACTAGCGGGTTAACGCAGTTCTTC,CASSLGTSGLTQFF
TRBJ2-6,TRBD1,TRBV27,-,TGTGCCAGCACTCGGGCAGGGGGAAACTCTGGGGCCAACGTCCTGACTTTC,CASTRAGGNSGANVLTF
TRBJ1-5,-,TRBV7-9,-,TGTGCCAGCAGCCTCGGGTCTCTTCACCTTAGCAATCAGCCCCAGCATTTT,CASSLGSLHLSNQPQHF
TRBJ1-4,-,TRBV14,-,TGTGCCAGCAGCCGGAACCTTAGGAACAATGAAAAACTGTTTTTT,CASSRNLRNNEKLFF
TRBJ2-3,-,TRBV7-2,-,TGTGCCAGCAGCTTAGCGGGCTCAGATACGCAGTATTTT,CASSLAGSDTQYF
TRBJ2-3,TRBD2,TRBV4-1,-,TGCGCCAGCAGCCAAAGGAGCGGGGCCGGTAGCACAGATACGCAGTATTTT,CASSQRSGAGSTDTQYF
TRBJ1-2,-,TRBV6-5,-,TGTGCCAGCACCCCCCGGGGCAGAGCTAACTATGGCTACACCTTC,CASTPRGRANYGYTF
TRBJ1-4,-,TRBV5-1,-,TGCGCCAGCAGCCGTAGGATGGACTTGAATGAAAAACTGTTTTTT,CASSRRMDLNEKLFF
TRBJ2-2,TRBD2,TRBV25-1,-,TGTGCCAGCAGTGCGCGCCAGCGGGACTACGGGGAGCTGTTTTTT,CASSARQRDYGELFF